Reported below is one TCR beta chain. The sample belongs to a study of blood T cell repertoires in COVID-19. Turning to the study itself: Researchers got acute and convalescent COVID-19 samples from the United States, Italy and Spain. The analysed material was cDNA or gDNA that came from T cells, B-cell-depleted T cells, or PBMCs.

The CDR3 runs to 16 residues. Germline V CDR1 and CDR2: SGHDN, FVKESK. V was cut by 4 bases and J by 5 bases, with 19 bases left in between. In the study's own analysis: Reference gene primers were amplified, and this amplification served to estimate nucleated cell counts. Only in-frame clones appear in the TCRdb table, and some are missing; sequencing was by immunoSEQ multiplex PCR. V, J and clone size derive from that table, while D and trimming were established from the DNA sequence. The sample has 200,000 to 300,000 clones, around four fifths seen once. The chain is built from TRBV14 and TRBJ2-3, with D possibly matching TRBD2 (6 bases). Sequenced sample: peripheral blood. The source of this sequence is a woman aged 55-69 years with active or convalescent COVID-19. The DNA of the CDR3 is TGTGCCAGCAGCCTAAATGCGCTAGCGTACGTAGATACGCAGTATTTT. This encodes CASSLNALAYVDTQYF.